A single sample is the source of the 26 T cell receptor beta chains below, sequenced in a study of tumor-infiltrating lymphocytes in primary liver carcinoma. A primer matching the constant region was used to make TCR beta cDNA from 500 ng of total RNA. Libraries of TCR beta came from three nested multiplex PCR rounds with slightly modified ARM-PCR. Researchers ran the first two PCR rounds for roughly 11 cycles each with TRBV1-TRBV30 forward primers and a C-beta reverse primer. TCRdb reanalysed the multiplex PCR reads using MiXCR and keeps one entry per CDR3 protein. The sample records 200,000 or so distinct CDR3 sequences, approximately 64% being singletons. Extraction also yielded germline DNA, while blood RNA was obtained from unsorted whole blood. Sequencing was done on a sample of peripheral blood. These receptors were collected from a woman aged 60-70 years with primary liver carcinoma and hepatitis B virus infection.

To note about this clonotype: Being one base from a much bigger clone, this may be a read error. The chain carries TRBV5-6 and TRBJ1-1; the D gene is possibly TRBD1 (5 bases). The CDR3 contains 13 residues. V was cut by 1 base and J by 10 bases, with 14 bases left in between. Germline assignment: CDR1 SGHDT and CDR2 YYEEEE. The CDR3 loop is CASSLLQVGAAFF. The DNA of the CDR3 is TGTGCCAGCAGCTTGTTACAGGTCGGGGCAGCTTTCTTT.

Concerning this clonotype: Just one base apart from a much larger clone, this may be a read error. The gene calls are TRBV28 and TRBJ2-5, with D unclear. The CDR3 length is 16 residues. Trimming removed 4 bases at V and 1 base at J, with 16 bases between. Germline CDR1 MDHEN, CDR2 SYDVKM. For the CDR3, the DNA is TGTGCCAGCAGTTCTCCTGGACGGTCAATCCAAGAGACCCAGTACTTC. Translating it yields CASSSPGRSIQETQYF.

This clonotype has at least ten counts. The chain carries TRBV29-1 and TRBJ1-1; D gene unclear. The germline gives CDR1 SQVTM, CDR2 ANQGSEA. The CDR3 has 10 amino acids. V dropped 7 bases and J dropped 1 base, with 4 bases sitting between them. The CDR3 coding sequence is TGCAGCGCCGCGAACACTGAAGCTTTCTTT. As protein: CSAANTEAFF.

V usage is TRBV5-1 and J usage is TRBJ2-5; TRBD1 matches at 7 bases. Per the germline V gene, CDR1 is SGHRS and CDR2 is YFSETQ. The V and J ends lost 5 bases and 3 bases, in that order; junction bases with no gene match: 7. This CDR3 is built from 14 residues. The CDR3 DNA is TGCGCCAGCAGGACAGGGTGGAGAAAAGAGACCCAGTACTTC. It codes for CASRTGWRKETQYF.

As for this clonotype: This may be a read error, as it is one base from a much larger clone. The chain links TRBV10-3 to TRBJ2-1; 10 bases are a match to TRBD1. The CDR3 runs 15 residues. Germline CDR1 reads ENHRY; CDR2 reads SYGVKD. Trimming took 7 bases from V and 6 from J; bases not matched to a gene: 9. The CDR3 coding sequence is TGTGCCATCACTGGGGACAGGGGTACCTGCAATGAGCAGTTCTTC. This sequence encodes CAITGDRGTCNEQFF.

Concerning this clonotype: Because it lacks the conserved phenylalanine or tryptophan at the end, this CDR3 is likely a read error. The genes are TRBV29-1 and TRBJ2-1; TRBD2 matches 9 bases. The length of the CDR3 is 14 residues. Looked up from germline, CDR1 is SQVTM and CDR2 is ANQGSEA. J lost 9 bases, V lost 4 bases, and 10 bases had no gene match. CDR3 residues: CSVARLAGNGEQFL. CDR3 coding DNA: TGCAGCGTTGCTAGGCTAGCGGGAAACGGTGAGCAGTTCCTC.

On this clonotype itself: An end of the junction differs from the germline gene, which may be a read error. This chain links TRBV11-3 with TRBJ2-3; 7 nucleotides align to TRBD2. CDR3 length: 14 amino acids. CDR1 is SGHNT and CDR2 is YENEEA in the germline V gene. The CDR3 sequence: CVSNFRTSTDTQYF. The CDR3 DNA reads as TGTGTCAGCAACTTCAGGACTAGTACAGATACGCAGTATTTT.

This clonotype was counted between two and nine times. The gene calls are TRBV7-9 and TRBJ1-5, with TRBD1 matching 7 bases. The trim removed 5 bases at V and 7 bases at J, leaving 5 bases unmatched. The length of the CDR3 is 13 residues. The V gene's germline CDR1 is SEHNR and CDR2 FQNEAQ (reference sequence). CDR3 coding DNA: TGTGCCAGCAGCGCACAGGGGCGGCAGCCCCAGCATTTT. Translated, it gives CASSAQGRQPQHF.

This clonotype was counted ten times or more. This chain links TRBV11-2 with TRBJ2-7; D perhaps matches TRBD2 (6 bases). The germline V gene encodes CDR1 SGHAT and CDR2 FQNNGV. The CDR3 totals 14 residues. Trimming left V 5 bases short and J 6 bases short, with 17 bases between. DNA of the CDR3: TGTGCCAGCAGCATGGGACTTCCGCAGGGCGAGCAGTACTTC. This gives the protein CASSMGLPQGEQYF.

Only a few counts were recorded for this clonotype. This chain links TRBV5-1 with TRBJ2-1; the D gene is possibly TRBD2 (5 bases). The CDR3 length is 14 residues. Germline V gene data show CDR1 as SGHRS and CDR2 as YFSETQ. V was pared by 4 bases and J by 2 bases, with 10 bases between. CDR3 nucleotide sequence: TGCGCCAGCAGCGTCAGCGGAGCCTACAATGAGCAGTTCTTC. It specifies CASSVSGAYNEQFF. Full variable domain (rest looked up from reference TRBV5-1 and TRBJ2-1): KAGVTQTPRYLIKTRGQQVTLSCSPISGHRSVSWYQQTPGQGLQFLFEYFSETQRNKGNFPGRFSGRQFSNSRSEMNVSTLELGDSALYLCASSVSGAYNEQFFGPGTRLTVL.

The CDR3 region has the DNA TGTGGCACCCTCTCTAGCGGAGGTCCCTACGAGCAGTACTTC. Its translation: CGTLSSGGPYEQYF. This chain joins TRBV28 and TRBJ2-7; 7 positions agree with TRBD2. The CDR3 spans 14 residues. Germline CDR1 and CDR2: MDHEN and SYDVKM.

The chain joins TRBV28 to TRBJ1-4, with D possibly matching TRBD1 (5 bases). V was pared by 6 bases and J by 2 bases, with 16 bases between. CDR3 length: 16 amino acids. Germline loops: CDR1 MDHEN, CDR2 SYDVKM. Written as DNA, the CDR3 is TGTGCCAGCAGCCCAGGGATTTCGGGGACTAATGAAAAACTGTTTTTT. Amino acids: CASSPGISGTNEKLFF.

This chain joins TRBV11-2 and TRBJ2-1; TRBD2 matches 7 bases. CDR1 is SGHAT and CDR2 is FQNNGV in the germline V gene. This CDR3 has 15 amino acids. V trimming: 4 bases; J trimming: 8 bases; junction bases outside the gene matches: 11. CDR3 sequence (DNA): TGTGCCAGCAGCTCCCAGGCGGGAGATTTTGATGAGCAGTTCTTC. Encoded protein: CASSSQAGDFDEQFF.

Written as DNA, the CDR3 is TGTGCCAGCAGTACCCAGGGACCGCTGAGCTCCTACGAGCAGTACTTC. The encoded protein is CASSTQGPLSSYEQYF. The chain has TRBV28 and TRBJ2-7, with D possibly called TRBD1 or TRBD2 (5 bases each). V was pared by 5 bases and J by 0 bases, with 17 bases between. From germline, CDR1 is MDHEN and CDR2 SYDVKM. This CDR3 region has 16 residues.

This rearrangement joins TRBV11-2 to TRBJ2-5; 7 nucleotides agree with TRBD1. The CDR3 contains 14 residues. Per germline, CDR1 SGHAT and CDR2 FQNNGV. V lost 5 bases and J lost 13; bases outside the gene matches: 16. The CDR3 region is CASSPTGRKESRYF. For the CDR3, the DNA is TGTGCCAGCAGCCCGACAGGGCGGAAAGAGTCCCGGTACTTC.

In regard to this clonotype: A read error may produce the germline difference seen at one junction end. The chain has TRBV11-3 and TRBJ2-1, with TRBD2 as a possible D gene (6 bases). Germline CDR1 is SGHNT and CDR2 is YENEEA. The length of the CDR3 is 21 residues. The CDR3 DNA reads TGTGCCAGCAGCTTAAGCCAGAGGGGAGGCGGTATTCGTTCCTATTACAATGGGCAGTTCTTC. Encoded protein: CASSLSQRGGGIRSYYNGQFF.

V is TRBV11-2 and J is TRBJ1-5; maybe TRBD1 (5 bases). The DNA end lines up better with TRBJ2-3; the J call may be wrong. CDR1 and CDR2 from the germline V gene are SGHAT and FQNNGV. This CDR3 has 14 residues. In DNA, the CDR3 is TGTGCCAGCAGCTCCTTACAGGAGAATCAGCCCCAGTATTTT. Its translation is CASSSLQENQPQYF.

V and J are TRBV11-2 and TRBJ2-1, with a weak D call TRBD2 (5 bases). This CDR3 region has 14 residues. CDR1 and CDR2 from the germline V gene are SGHAT and FQNNGV. The CDR3 protein is CTSSPDSRYREQFF. In DNA, the CDR3 is TGTACGAGCAGTCCGGACTCAAGGTATAGGGAGCAGTTCTTC. The full variable domain, with the rest looked up from reference TRBV11-2 and TRBJ2-1, is EAGVAQSPRYKIIEKRQSVAFWCNPISGHATLYWYQQILGQGPKLLIQFQNNGVVDDSQLPKDRFSAERLKGVDSTLKIQPAKLEDSAVYLCTSSPDSRYREQFFGPGTRLTVL.

The chain has TRBV10-1 and TRBJ1-1; the D is unclear. V lost 5 bases, J lost 5 bases, and 9 bases lay in between. This CDR3 region has 12 residues. Germline V gives CDR1 WNHNN, CDR2 SYGVQD (reference sequence). The CDR3 DNA is TGCGCCAGCAGTTACCCCGAGACTGAAGCTTTCTTT. The encoded protein is CASSYPETEAFF.

The chain carries TRBV5-4 and TRBJ2-5; 7 nucleotides match TRBD1. The CDR3 spans 16 residues. With 10 bases clipped from V and 1 base from J, the junction kept 16 bases outside the gene matches. CDR1 and CDR2 from the germline V gene are SGHNT and YYREEE (reference sequence). CDR3 sequence reads: CAGRKGGTGAQETQYF. The CDR3 bases are TGTGCCGGCCGTAAAGGAGGTACAGGGGCCCAAGAGACCCAGTACTTC.

The table lists this clonotype with a count of one. Since a much larger clone is just one base distant, this may be a read error. The chain uses TRBV10-3 and TRBJ2-3; D is uncertain. The germline CDR1 and CDR2 sequences are ENHRY and SYGVKD. This CDR3 has 15 amino acids. Trimming shortened V by 7 bases and J by 5 bases, and 19 bases separated the two germline ends. CDR3 nucleotide sequence: TGTGCCATCAACCCAGACTCCGACTCCATAGATACGCAGTATTTT. Encoded protein: CAINPDSDSIDTQYF.

Here the CDR3 reads CAISWTGKANQPQHF. In DNA, the CDR3 is TGTGCCATCAGTTGGACAGGGAAAGCCAATCAGCCCCAGCATTTT. This chain joins TRBV10-3 and TRBJ1-5, with 8 bases matching TRBD1. This CDR3 has 15 residues. CDR1 is ENHRY, CDR2 SYGVKD, per germline. V trimming: 5 bases; J trimming: 3 bases; junction bases outside the gene matches: 6.

With respect to this clonotype: One end of the junction varies from germline; a read error may be responsible. V is TRBV11-2 and J is TRBJ1-4; D gene unclear. The CDR3 spans 15 residues. The V gene's germline CDR1 is SGHAT and CDR2 FQNNGV. The CDR3 region has the DNA TGTACCAGCAGCTTCTTGGTAGAGGACGGTGAAAAACTGTTTTTT. Its protein product is CTSSFLVEDGEKLFF.

Of note for this clonotype: This may be a read error, as it is one base from a much larger clone. This chain connects TRBV12-3 or TRBV12-4 to TRBJ2-2; D may match TRBD1 or TRBD2 (6 bases each). The CDR3 loop spans 14 amino acids. V lost 6 bases and J 16 bases, leaving 24 bases between the germline ends. The CDR3 is CASSKGGSVSMWFF. The CDR3 nucleotides are TGTGCCAGCAGCAAAGGGGGGAGTGTTAGTATGTGGTTTTTT.

The J gene is TRBJ1-1, the V gene TRBV11-1; the D gene is possibly TRBD1 (5 bases). Between the trimmed V and J ends, which lost 8 bases and 8 bases, there was a span of 21 bases. CDR3 size: 14 residues. Germline CDR1 and CDR2: SGHAT and FQDESV (reference sequence). CDR3 protein: CASGSDRTVVEAFF. DNA for the CDR3: TGTGCCAGCGGCTCCGACAGAACTGTGGTGGAAGCTTTCTTT.

This clonotype was seen at least ten times. The gene calls are TRBV4-1 and TRBJ1-5; D gene ambiguous. Germline V gives CDR1 MGHRA, CDR2 YSYEKL. V dropped 1 base and J dropped 2 bases, with 15 bases sitting between them. The CDR3 contains 17 residues. Here the CDR3 DNA reads TGCGCCAGCAGCCAAGGCTCCGGGCAAAGGCGCAATCAGCCCCAGCATTTT. Its protein product is CASSQGSGQRRNQPQHF.